The 11 T cell receptor beta chains below come from one sample, sequenced in a study of blood T cell repertoires in COVID-19. Repertoires were generated with immunoSEQ multiplex PCR, while TCRdb's copy carries only in-frame clones and drops some. The table records around 130,000 clones, 84% of them present only once. Input material: PBMCs or T cells enriched from blood (not recorded which). These receptor sequences come from a woman in her 30s who had recovered from COVID-19.

The chain has TRBV6-5 and TRBJ2-7; 10 positions match TRBD2. CDR3 length: 16 amino acids. J gave up 6 bases and V 0 bases, and 8 bases lay outside the gene matches. The germline gives CDR1 MNHEY, CDR2 SVGAGI. The CDR3 nucleotides are TGTGCCAGCAGTTACTCGATGCTAGCGGGAGTGGGCGAGCAGTACTTC. It translates to CASSYSMLAGVGEQYF.

The V call is TRBV19, the J call TRBJ2-7; TRBD1 agrees at 7 bases. J lost 4 bases, V lost 1 base, and 4 bases had no gene match. The germline V gene has CDR1 LNHDA and CDR2 SQIVND (reference sequence). The CDR3 length is 14 residues. CDR3 amino acids: CASSIAGQVYEQYF. The CDR3 region has the DNA TGTGCCAGTAGTATAGCAGGACAGGTGTACGAGCAGTACTTC. The complete variable domain, with remaining parts taken from reference TRBV19 and TRBJ2-7, reads DGGITQSPKYLFRKEGQNVTLSCEQNLNHDAMYWYRQDPGQGLRLIYYSQIVNDFQKGDIAEGYSVSREKKESFPLTVTSAQKNPTAFYLCASSIAGQVYEQYFGPGTRLTVT.

The chain couples TRBV7-2 to TRBJ2-1; 14 nucleotides line up with TRBD2. The CDR3 runs to 17 residues. V trimming: 5 bases; J trimming: 8 bases; junction bases outside the gene matches: 11. Germline-derived CDR1 and CDR2 are SGHTA and FQGNSA. The CDR3 DNA follows: TGTGCCAGCAGCCCGCCCGGACTAGCGGGAGGTTCGGATGAGCAGTTCTTC. The encoded protein is CASSPPGLAGGSDEQFF.

The chain uses TRBV3-1 (or the pseudogene TRBV3-2) and TRBJ2-7; 14 bases fit TRBD2. The CDR3 contains 17 residues. With V trimmed by 3 bases and J by 7 bases, 11 bases remained unmatched. Germline assignment: CDR1 LGHDT and CDR2 YNNKEL (reference sequence). CDR3 DNA: TGTGCCAGCAGCCATGGTCGACTAGCGGGAGGGCCGGATGAGCAGTACTTC. Amino acid sequence: CASSHGRLAGGPDEQYF.

The chain recombines TRBV2 with TRBJ2-7; weak D call: TRBD1 (6 bases). Germline V gives CDR1 SNHLY, CDR2 FYNNEI. V was pared by 4 bases and J by 2 bases, with 12 bases between. The CDR3 consists of 14 residues. The CDR3 loop is CASSAQQGPYEQYF. The DNA of the CDR3 is TGTGCCAGCAGTGCCCAACAGGGACCCTACGAGCAGTACTTC.

The chain couples TRBV6-5 to TRBJ1-1; no firm D call. CDR3 length: 15 residues. Germline-derived CDR1 and CDR2 are MNHEY and SVGAGI. Trimming shortened V by 0 bases and J by 0 bases, and 8 bases separated the two germline ends. This chain's CDR3 is CASSYSRYVNTEAFF. CDR3 DNA sequence: TGTGCCAGCAGTTACTCGCGGTATGTGAACACTGAAGCTTTCTTT.

The chain couples TRBV5-6 to TRBJ2-2, with D possibly being TRBD1 (5 bases). The CDR3 has 13 residues. The V end lost 7 bases, the J end lost 1 base, and 8 bases lay between the germline ends. Looked up from germline, CDR1 is SGHDT and CDR2 is YYEEEE. The CDR3 sequence: CASDTGNTGELFF. The CDR3 DNA reads TGTGCCAGCGATACAGGGAACACCGGGGAGCTGTTTTTT.

The genes are TRBV27 and TRBJ1-4; 9 bases agree with TRBD1. The V gene's germline CDR1 is MNHEY and CDR2 SMNVEV (reference sequence). The V and J ends lost 5 bases and 0 bases, in that order; junction bases with no gene match: 10. CDR3 length equals 18 residues. CDR3 nucleotides: TGTGCCAGCAGTAAAAAACAGGGGGCGTTTGCAACTAATGAAAAACTGTTTTTT. This encodes CASSKKQGAFATNEKLFF. Based on the CDR3 plus reference TRBV27 and TRBJ1-4, the full variable domain is EAQVTQNPRYLITVTGKKLTVTCSQNMNHEYMSWYRQDPGLGLRQIYYSMNVEVTDKGDVPEGYKVSRKEKRNFPLILESPSPNQTSLYFCASSKKQGAFATNEKLFFGSGTQLSVL.

This clone was seen once. The chain employs TRBV19 and TRBJ1-5; 7 nucleotides agree with TRBD1. With V trimmed by 5 bases and J by 0 bases, 10 bases remained unmatched. Germline V CDR1 and CDR2: LNHDA, SQIVND (reference sequence). This CDR3 has 17 residues. The CDR3 loop is CASSSRDSGYSNQPQHF. In DNA form, the CDR3 reads TGTGCCAGTAGTTCGCGGGACAGTGGATATAGCAATCAGCCCCAGCATTTT.

The CDR3 coding sequence is TGTGCCAGCAGCTTGGATCCAAACAATGAGCAGTTCTTC. Its translation is CASSLDPNNEQFF. The V gene is TRBV5-6, the J gene TRBJ2-1; D is ambiguous. Trimming removed 0 bases at V and 5 bases at J, with 6 bases between. Germline lookup yields CDR1 SGHDT and CDR2 YYEEEE. The CDR3 is 13 amino acids.

V gene TRBV7-9 combines with J gene TRBJ1-2, with 8 bases matching TRBD1. The germline gives CDR1 SEHNR, CDR2 FQNEAQ (reference sequence). Unmatched junction bases numbered 8, after V lost 1 base and J lost 4 bases. CDR3 length: 16 residues. CDR3: CASSLGGDRSSYGYTF. The CDR3 DNA reads TGTGCCAGCAGCTTAGGGGGGGACAGGTCATCCTATGGCTACACCTTC.